Sequencing of this TCR beta chain was carried out in a study of shared clonotypes between healthy human individuals. Study-wide findings and caveats: Generally, naive subsets (rather than memory subsets) showed larger estimated richness.

The assay was immunoSEQ multiplex PCR, and TCRdb's table has in-frame clones only and misses some. The data contain nearly 1,000,000 clones, roughly 72% of them singletons. CDR3 length: 14 amino acids. From germline, CDR1 is SGDLS and CDR2 YYNGEE. V was trimmed by 3 bases and J by 3 bases, leaving 12 bases between them. Details on this clone: Its target is not known.

The donors were adults (healthy and HIV-negative) with no recent acute infections or vaccinations. Sequencing was done on a sample of memory CD4+ T cells sorted from blood. Subset meaning: CD45RA-negative fraction. This TCR was sampled from a man aged 18 to 35 in good health. This chain joins TRBV9 and TRBJ1-1; weak D call: TRBD1 (6 bases). DNA of the CDR3: TGTGCCAGCAGCGAGGGGGTGGGGTACACTGAAGCTTTCTTT. This gives the protein CASSEGVGYTEAFF.